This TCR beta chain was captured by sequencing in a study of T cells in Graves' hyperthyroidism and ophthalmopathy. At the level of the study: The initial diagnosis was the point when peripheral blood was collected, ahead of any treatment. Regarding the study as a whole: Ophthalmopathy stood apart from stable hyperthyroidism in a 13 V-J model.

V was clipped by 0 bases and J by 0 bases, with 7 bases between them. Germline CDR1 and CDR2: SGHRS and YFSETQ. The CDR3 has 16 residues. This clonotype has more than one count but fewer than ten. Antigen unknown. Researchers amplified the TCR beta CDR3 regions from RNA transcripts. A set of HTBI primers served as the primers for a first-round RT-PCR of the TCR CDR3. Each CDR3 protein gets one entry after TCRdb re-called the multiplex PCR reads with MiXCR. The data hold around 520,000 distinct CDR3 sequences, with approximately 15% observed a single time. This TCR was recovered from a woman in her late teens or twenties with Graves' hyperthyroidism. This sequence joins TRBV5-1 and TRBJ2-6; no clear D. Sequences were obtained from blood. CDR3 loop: CASSLVVGSGANVLTF. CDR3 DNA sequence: TGCGCCAGCAGCTTGGTGGTTGGCTCTGGGGCCAACGTCCTGACTTTC.